The 8 T cell receptor beta chains below were found in one sample sequenced in a study of blood T cell repertoires in COVID-19. Profiled with immunoSEQ multiplex PCR; TCRdb holds only in-frame clones, not every one. Counted here are tens of thousands of clones, 88% occurring once; the ten biggest clones make up approximately 45%. Sample: peripheral blood. These receptors were collected from a human donor in a cohort sampled during active COVID-19.

CDR3 sequence: CASSKGQGSNQPQHF. CDR3 DNA: TGTGCCAGCAGCAAGGGACAGGGTAGCAATCAGCCCCAGCATTTT. The chain employs TRBV7-2 and TRBJ1-5, with 9 bases identical to TRBD1. The CDR3 is made up of 15 amino acids. Germline CDR1 reads SGHTA; CDR2 reads FQGNSA. The ends lost 5 bases at V and 0 bases at J; junction bases unmatched: 2. Full variable domain (remainder filled in from reference TRBV7-2 and TRBJ1-5): GAGVSQSPSNKVTEKGKDVELRCDPISGHTALYWYRQSLGQGLEFLIYFQGNSAPDKSGLPSDRFSAERTGGSVSTLTIQRTQQEDSAVYLCASSKGQGSNQPQHFGDGTRLSIL.

V and J are TRBV5-1 and TRBJ2-5; 8 bases are a match to TRBD2. In germline, CDR1 is SGHRS, CDR2 YFSETQ. V lost 7 bases, J lost 5 bases, and 7 bases stayed unmatched. This CDR3 comprises 13 residues. CDR3 sequence reads: CASCREGGETQYF. CDR3 in DNA: TGCGCCAGCTGCCGGGAGGGAGGGGAGACCCAGTACTTC. Combining the CDR3 with reference TRBV5-1 and TRBJ2-5 gives the whole variable domain KAGVTQTPRYLIKTRGQQVTLSCSPISGHRSVSWYQQTPGQGLQFLFEYFSETQRNKGNFPGRFSGRQFSNSRSEMNVSTLELGDSALYLCASCREGGETQYFGPGTRLLVL.

The V gene is TRBV2, the J gene TRBJ2-1, with TRBD2 matching over 9 bases. From germline, CDR1 is SNHLY and CDR2 FYNNEI. After removal of 7 bases from V and 8 bases from J, the junction contained 9 bases not matched to a gene. The CDR3 length is 14 residues. Here the CDR3 DNA reads TGTGCCAGCAATAGCGGGAGCCGTAACTATGAGCAGTTCTTC. Its protein product is CASNSGSRNYEQFF.

This chain links TRBV3-1 (or the pseudogene TRBV3-2) with TRBJ1-1; D not certain. The CDR3 length is 12 residues. Germline lookup yields CDR1 LGHDT and CDR2 YNNKEL (reference sequence). Trimming took 4 bases from V and 7 from J, leaving 10 bases between them. The CDR3 coding sequence is TGTGCCAGCAGCCGCGGCCGCAATGAAGCTTTCTTT. Its protein is CASSRGRNEAFF.

This rearrangement joins TRBV6-6 to TRBJ1-2; D unclear. This CDR3 region has 13 residues. V lost 7 bases and J 6 bases, leaving 15 bases between the germline ends. Germline V gene data show CDR1 as MNHNY and CDR2 as SVGAGI (reference sequence). This chain's CDR3 is CASTAAVDDGYTF. The CDR3 DNA is TGTGCCAGCACCGCGGCCGTCGACGATGGCTACACCTTC.

The genes are TRBV29-1 and TRBJ2-7, with TRBD2 matching 15 bases. The trim removed 6 bases at V and 0 bases at J, leaving 9 bases unmatched. The germline V gene has CDR1 SQVTM and CDR2 ANQGSEA. The CDR3 is 17 amino acids. Here the CDR3 DNA reads TGCAGCGTAGACTCCGGGACTAGCGGGGGGTACTCCTACGAGCAGTACTTC. This translates into CSVDSGTSGGYSYEQYF.

The chain joins TRBV21-1 to TRBJ2-3; TRBD2 is taken as the D call from the table, unchecked against the DNA. TRBV21-1 is annotated as a pseudogene. This CDR3 comprises 17 residues. Written as DNA, the CDR3 is TGTGCCAGCAGCAAAGACCGGGGAGGGATTAGCACAGATACGCAGTATTTT. It translates to CASSKDRGGISTDTQYF.

The genes are TRBV9 and TRBJ1-2; TRBD1 matches 7 bases. Germline CDR1 is SGDLS and CDR2 is YYNGEE. This CDR3 has 15 residues. V shed 4 bases, J shed 6 bases, and the junction held 12 bases outside the gene matches. This CDR3 is CASSRADGQDNGYTF. DNA for the CDR3: TGTGCCAGCAGCCGCGCCGATGGACAGGATAATGGCTACACCTTC.